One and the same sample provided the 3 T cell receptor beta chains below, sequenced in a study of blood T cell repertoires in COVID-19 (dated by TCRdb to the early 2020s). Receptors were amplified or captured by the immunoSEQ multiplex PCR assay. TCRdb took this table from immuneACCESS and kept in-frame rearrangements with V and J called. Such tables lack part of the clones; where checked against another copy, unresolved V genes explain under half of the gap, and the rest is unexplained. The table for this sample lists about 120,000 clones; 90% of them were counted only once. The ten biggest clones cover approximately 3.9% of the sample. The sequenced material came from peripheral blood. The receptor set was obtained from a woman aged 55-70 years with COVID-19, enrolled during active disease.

The CDR3 here is CASCPGLNYGYTF. DNA for the CDR3: TGTGCCAGCTGCCCGGGACTAAACTATGGCTACACCTTC. This chain links TRBV6-5 with TRBJ1-2, with a weak D call TRBD1 (5 bases). Trimming left V 8 bases short and J 2 bases short, with 12 bases between. Germline values: CDR1 MNHEY, CDR2 SVGAGI. The CDR3 totals 13 residues.

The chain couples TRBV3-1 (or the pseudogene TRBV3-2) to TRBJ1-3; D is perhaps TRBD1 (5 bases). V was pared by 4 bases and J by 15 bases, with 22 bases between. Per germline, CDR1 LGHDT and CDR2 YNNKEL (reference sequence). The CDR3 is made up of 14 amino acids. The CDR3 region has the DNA TGTGCCAGCAGCCTAGGGGCTTCGTTTACCGGCGGATATTTT. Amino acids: CASSLGASFTGGYF.

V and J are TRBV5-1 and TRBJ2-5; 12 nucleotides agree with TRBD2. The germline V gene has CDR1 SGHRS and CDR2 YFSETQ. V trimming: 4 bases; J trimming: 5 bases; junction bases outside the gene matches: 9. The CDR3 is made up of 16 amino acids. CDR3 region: CASSPTSGGIRETQYF. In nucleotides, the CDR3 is TGCGCCAGCAGCCCGACTAGCGGGGGAATCCGCGAGACCCAGTACTTC.